One sample yielded the 11 T cell receptor beta chains listed below, sequenced in a study of T cells expressing NK-cell markers. Reanalyzing the 5' RACE reads, TCRdb keeps one entry per CDR3 protein, without DNA. The sample totals about 260,000 distinct CDR3 sequences. The sample was blood T cells: a sorted CD56 or NKG2C T cell subset, CD4+ or CD8+ T cells, or bulk PBMC T cells (not recorded which). These receptors were collected from a man aged 18 to 29 in good health.

The chain joins TRBV29-1 to TRBJ2-3. Germline CDR1 and CDR2: SQVTM and ANQGSEA. The CDR3 length is 12 residues. CDR3 region: CSVSRQTDTQYF.

The chain combines TRBV12-3 or TRBV12-4 with TRBJ2-1; TCRdb designates TRBD2, a call that cannot be tested without DNA. This CDR3 is 19 amino acids long. CDR3 sequence: CASSPSRGGSLVRTNEQFF.

The chain has TRBV20-1 and TRBJ2-7. Germline CDR1 is DFQATT and CDR2 is SNEGSKA (reference sequence). This CDR3 is 13 amino acids long. CDR3 sequence reads: CSARARSSYEQYF.

The chain recombines TRBV12-3 or TRBV12-4 with TRBJ2-3; as DNA is missing, the TRBD2 call by TCRdb cannot be tested. CDR3 length: 14 residues. CDR3 in amino acids: CASSAGLAGDTQYF.

The chain recombines TRBV6-5 with TRBJ1-4. Germline CDR1 and CDR2: MNHEY and SVGAGI. This CDR3 contains 17 residues. The chain's CDR3 is CASSYEKPRGHNEKLFF.

This chain joins TRBV9 and TRBJ2-1; the D call of TRBD2 rests on TCRdb alone, since no DNA is present to check it. Germline V lookup: CDR1 SGDLS, CDR2 YYNGEE. CDR3 size: 12 residues. The CDR3 loop is CASSVEGGEQFF.

This sequence joins TRBV14 and TRBJ2-1. Germline V gives CDR1 SGHDN, CDR2 FVKESK. This CDR3 spans 13 amino acids. This CDR3 is CASNWGSSGEQFF.

J is TRBJ2-7 and V is TRBV18; TCRdb gives TRBD2 as the D gene, but with no DNA this cannot be confirmed. The CDR3 extends over 17 amino acids. CDR1 is KGHSH and CDR2 is LQKENI in the germline V gene. CDR3 residues: CASSPMSSGVSSYEQYF.

The chain is built from TRBV2 and TRBJ1-1. Germline V gives CDR1 SNHLY, CDR2 FYNNEI. This CDR3 is 13 amino acids long. The CDR3 here is CASTYRRDTEAFF.

The rearrangement links TRBV20-1 to TRBJ2-1; TCRdb selects TRBD1, and the lack of DNA leaves this call unchecked. This CDR3 contains 12 residues. CDR1 DFQATT and CDR2 SNEGSKA come from the germline V gene (reference sequence). CDR3 residues: CSARDAREMEFF.

This rearrangement joins TRBV20-1 to TRBJ1-5; the TCRdb call, TRBD1, lacks DNA for checking. CDR1 and CDR2 (germline): DFQATT, SNEGSKA (reference sequence). The CDR3 consists of 14 residues. The CDR3 region is CSASHGDGSQPQHF.